The count of the clone carrying this T cell receptor beta chain is one. These data come from a study of CD8+ T cells in alopecia areata. Deletions cut 5 bases from V and 0 bases from J, with 12 bases between. This CDR3 has 14 amino acids. Germline V gene lookup returns CDR1 GTSNPN and CDR2 SVGIG (reference sequence). cDNA reverse transcribed from extracted RNA served as the sequencing template. Measured with immunoSEQ multiplex PCR; TCRdb has only the in-frame clones, and not every one. The sample has 140,000 to 150,000 clones, around 86% seen once; the top ten hold over 13%. The sample was CD8+ T cells sorted from blood, taken at week 0. The receptor comes from a human donor with alopecia areata. The V call is TRBV30, the J call TRBJ2-3; no clear D gene. CDR3 DNA: TGTGCCTGGGCCCTAATTACTAGCACAGATACGCAGTATTTT. It is translated as CAWALITSTDTQYF.